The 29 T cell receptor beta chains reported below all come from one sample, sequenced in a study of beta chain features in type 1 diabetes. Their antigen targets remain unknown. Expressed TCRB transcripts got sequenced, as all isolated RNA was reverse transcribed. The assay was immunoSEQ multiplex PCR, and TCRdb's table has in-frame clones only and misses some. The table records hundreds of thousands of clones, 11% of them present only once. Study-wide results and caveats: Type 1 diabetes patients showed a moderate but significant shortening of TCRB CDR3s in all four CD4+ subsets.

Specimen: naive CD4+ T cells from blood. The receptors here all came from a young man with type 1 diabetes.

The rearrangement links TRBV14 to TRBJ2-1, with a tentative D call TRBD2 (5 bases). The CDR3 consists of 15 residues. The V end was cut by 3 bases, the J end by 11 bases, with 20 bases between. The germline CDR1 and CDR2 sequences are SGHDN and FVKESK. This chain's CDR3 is CASSQGEGRAMQQFF. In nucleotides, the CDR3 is TGTGCCAGCAGCCAGGGCGAGGGAAGGGCAATGCAGCAGTTCTTC.

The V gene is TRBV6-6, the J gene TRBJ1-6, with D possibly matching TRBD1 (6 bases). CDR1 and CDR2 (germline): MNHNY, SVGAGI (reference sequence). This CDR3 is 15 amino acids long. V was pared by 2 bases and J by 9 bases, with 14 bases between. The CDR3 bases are TGTGCCAGCAGTTACCCGGACAGTCAAGGTTCACCCCTCCACTTT. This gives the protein CASSYPDSQGSPLHF.

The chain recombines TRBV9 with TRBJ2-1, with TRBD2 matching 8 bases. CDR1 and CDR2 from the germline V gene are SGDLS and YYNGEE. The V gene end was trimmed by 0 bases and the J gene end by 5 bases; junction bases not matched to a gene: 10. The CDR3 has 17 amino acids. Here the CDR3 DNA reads TGTGCCAGCAGCGTAGCTACGGCGGGGGGCGCGAACAATGAGCAGTTCTTC. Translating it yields CASSVATAGGANNEQFF.

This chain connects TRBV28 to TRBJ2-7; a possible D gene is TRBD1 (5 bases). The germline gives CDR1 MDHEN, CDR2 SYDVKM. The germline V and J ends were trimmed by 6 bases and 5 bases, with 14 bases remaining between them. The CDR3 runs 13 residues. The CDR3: CASSPGQGHEQYF. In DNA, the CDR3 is TGTGCCAGCAGCCCCGGCCAGGGCCACGAGCAGTACTTC.

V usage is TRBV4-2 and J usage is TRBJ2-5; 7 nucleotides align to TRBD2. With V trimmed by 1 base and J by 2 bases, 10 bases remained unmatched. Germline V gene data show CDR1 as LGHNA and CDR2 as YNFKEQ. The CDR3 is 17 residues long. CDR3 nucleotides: TGTGCCAGCAGCCAAGGGACTAGACCGAAATTTCAAGAGACCCAGTACTTC. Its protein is CASSQGTRPKFQETQYF.

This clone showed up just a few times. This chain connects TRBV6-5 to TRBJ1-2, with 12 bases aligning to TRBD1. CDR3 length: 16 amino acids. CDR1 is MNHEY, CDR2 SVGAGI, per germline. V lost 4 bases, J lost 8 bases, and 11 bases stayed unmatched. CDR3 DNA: TGTGCCAGCAGTTCCACAACCGGGACAGGGGGCCCAGGCTACACCTTC. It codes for CASSSTTGTGGPGYTF.

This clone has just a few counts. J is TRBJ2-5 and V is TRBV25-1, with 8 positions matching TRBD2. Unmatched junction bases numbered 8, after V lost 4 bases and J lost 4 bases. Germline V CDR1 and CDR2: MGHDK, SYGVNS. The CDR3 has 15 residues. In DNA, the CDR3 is TGTGCCAGCAGTGCCCCGGGACTAGTTTTAGAGACCCAGTACTTC. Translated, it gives CASSAPGLVLETQYF.

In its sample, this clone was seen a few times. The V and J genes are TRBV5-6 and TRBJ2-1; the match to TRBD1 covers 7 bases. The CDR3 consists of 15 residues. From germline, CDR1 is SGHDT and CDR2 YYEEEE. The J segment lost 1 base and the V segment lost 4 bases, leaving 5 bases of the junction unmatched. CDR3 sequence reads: CASSQPRGSYNEQFF. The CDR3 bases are TGTGCCAGCAGCCAACCCAGGGGGTCCTACAATGAGCAGTTCTTC.

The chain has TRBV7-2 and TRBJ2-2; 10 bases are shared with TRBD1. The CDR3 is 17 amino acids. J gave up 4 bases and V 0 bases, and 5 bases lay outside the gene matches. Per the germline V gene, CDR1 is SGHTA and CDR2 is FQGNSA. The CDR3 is CASSLAGQGRSTGELFF. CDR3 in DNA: TGTGCCAGCAGCTTAGCGGGACAGGGGAGGAGCACCGGGGAGCTGTTTTTT.

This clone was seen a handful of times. The CDR3 DNA follows: TGTGCCAGTAGCAGGTACGCCGGACAGCAATATGGCTACACCTTC. Amino acid sequence: CASSRYAGQQYGYTF. The chain couples TRBV19 to TRBJ1-2, with a weak D call TRBD1 (6 bases). V gave up 6 bases and J gave up 5 bases, with 19 bases separating them. CDR3 length: 15 amino acids. CDR1 is LNHDA and CDR2 is SQIVND in the germline V gene (reference sequence).

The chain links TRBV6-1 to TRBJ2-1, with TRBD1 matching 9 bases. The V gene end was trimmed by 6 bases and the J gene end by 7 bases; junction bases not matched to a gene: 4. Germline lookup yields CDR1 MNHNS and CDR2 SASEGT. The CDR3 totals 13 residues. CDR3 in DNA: TGTGCCAGCAGGCCGGGACAGGGAAATGAGCAGTTCTTC. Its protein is CASRPGQGNEQFF.

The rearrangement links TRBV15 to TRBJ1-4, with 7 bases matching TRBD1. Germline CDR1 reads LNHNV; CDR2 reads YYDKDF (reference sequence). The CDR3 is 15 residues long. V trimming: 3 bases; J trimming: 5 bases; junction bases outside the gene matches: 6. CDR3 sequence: CATSRGEGANEKLFF. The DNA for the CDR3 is TGTGCCACCAGCAGGGGAGAGGGGGCGAATGAAAAACTGTTTTTT.

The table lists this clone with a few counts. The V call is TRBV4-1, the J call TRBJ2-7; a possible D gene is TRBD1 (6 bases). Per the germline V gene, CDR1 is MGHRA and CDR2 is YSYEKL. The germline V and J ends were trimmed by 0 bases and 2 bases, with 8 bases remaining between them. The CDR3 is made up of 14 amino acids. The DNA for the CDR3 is TGCGCCAGCAGCCAAGAAACAGGGACCTACGAGCAGTACTTC. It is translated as CASSQETGTYEQYF.

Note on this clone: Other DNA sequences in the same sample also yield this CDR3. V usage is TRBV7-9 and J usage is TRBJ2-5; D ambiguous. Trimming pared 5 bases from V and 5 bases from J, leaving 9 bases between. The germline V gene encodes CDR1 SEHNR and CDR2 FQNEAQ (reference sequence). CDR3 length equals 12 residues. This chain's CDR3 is CASSQIGETQYF. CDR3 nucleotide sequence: TGTGCCAGCAGCCAAATCGGGGAGACCCAGTACTTC.

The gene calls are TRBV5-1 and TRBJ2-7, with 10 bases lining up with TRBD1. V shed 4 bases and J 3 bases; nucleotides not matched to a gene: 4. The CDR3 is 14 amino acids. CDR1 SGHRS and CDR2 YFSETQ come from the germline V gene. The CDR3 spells CASSTGQGGYEQYF. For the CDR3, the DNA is TGCGCCAGCAGCACCGGACAGGGGGGCTACGAGCAGTACTTC.

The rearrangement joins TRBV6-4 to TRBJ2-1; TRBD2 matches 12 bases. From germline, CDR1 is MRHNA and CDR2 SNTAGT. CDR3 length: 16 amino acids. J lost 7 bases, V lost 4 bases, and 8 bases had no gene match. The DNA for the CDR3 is TGTGCCAGCAGTGCCTCCACTAGCGGGGGGCAGAATGAGCAGTTCTTC. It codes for CASSASTSGGQNEQFF.

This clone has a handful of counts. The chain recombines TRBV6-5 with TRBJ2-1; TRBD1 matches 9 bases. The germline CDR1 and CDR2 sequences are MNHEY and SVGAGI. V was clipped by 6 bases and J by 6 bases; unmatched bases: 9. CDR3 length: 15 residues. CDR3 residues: CASRGGTGPTNEQFF. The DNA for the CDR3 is TGTGCCAGCAGAGGGGGGACAGGGCCGACCAATGAGCAGTTCTTC.

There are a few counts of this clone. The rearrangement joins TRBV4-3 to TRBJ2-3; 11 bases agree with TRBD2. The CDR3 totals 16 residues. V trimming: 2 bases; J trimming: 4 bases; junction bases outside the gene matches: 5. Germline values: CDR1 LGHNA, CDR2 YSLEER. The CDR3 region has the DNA TGCGCCAGCAGCCAACATGAACTAGCGGGGGCAGATACGCAGTATTTT. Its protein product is CASSQHELAGADTQYF.

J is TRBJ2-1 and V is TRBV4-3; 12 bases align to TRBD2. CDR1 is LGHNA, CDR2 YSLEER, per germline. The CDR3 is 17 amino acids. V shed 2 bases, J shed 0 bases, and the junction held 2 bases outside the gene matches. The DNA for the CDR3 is TGCGCCAGCAGCCAACGACTAGCGGGGGACTCCTACAATGAGCAGTTCTTC. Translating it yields CASSQRLAGDSYNEQFF.

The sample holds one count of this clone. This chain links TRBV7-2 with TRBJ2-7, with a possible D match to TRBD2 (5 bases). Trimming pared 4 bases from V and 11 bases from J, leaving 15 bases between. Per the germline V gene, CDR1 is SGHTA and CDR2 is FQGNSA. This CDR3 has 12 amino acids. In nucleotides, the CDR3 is TGTGCCAGCAGCTCCTCGACGGGAACGGAGTACTTC. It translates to CASSSSTGTEYF. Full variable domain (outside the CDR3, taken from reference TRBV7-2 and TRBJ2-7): GAGVSQSPSNKVTEKGKDVELRCDPISGHTALYWYRQSLGQGLEFLIYFQGNSAPDKSGLPSDRFSAERTGGSVSTLTIQRTQQEDSAVYLCASSSSTGTEYFGPGTRLTVT.

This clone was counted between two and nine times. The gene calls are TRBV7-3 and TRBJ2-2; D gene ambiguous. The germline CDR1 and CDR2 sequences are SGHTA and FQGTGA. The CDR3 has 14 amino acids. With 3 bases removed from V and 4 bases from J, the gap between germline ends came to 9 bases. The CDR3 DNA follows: TGTGCCAGCAGCTTGAGCCCCGGCACCGGGGAGCTGTTTTTT. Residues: CASSLSPGTGELFF.

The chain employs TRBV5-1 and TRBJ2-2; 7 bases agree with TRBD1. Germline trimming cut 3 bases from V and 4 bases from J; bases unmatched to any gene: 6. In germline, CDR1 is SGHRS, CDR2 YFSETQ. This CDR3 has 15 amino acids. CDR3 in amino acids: CASSSRQGRTGELFF. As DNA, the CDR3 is TGCGCCAGCAGCTCTCGACAGGGTCGCACCGGGGAGCTGTTTTTT.

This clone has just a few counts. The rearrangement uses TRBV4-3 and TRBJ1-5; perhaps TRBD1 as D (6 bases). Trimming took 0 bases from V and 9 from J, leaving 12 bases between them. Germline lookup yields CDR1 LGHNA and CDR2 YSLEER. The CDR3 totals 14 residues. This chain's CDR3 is CASSQEGGALPQHF. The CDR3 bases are TGCGCCAGCAGCCAAGAGGGGGGGGCACTGCCCCAGCATTTT.

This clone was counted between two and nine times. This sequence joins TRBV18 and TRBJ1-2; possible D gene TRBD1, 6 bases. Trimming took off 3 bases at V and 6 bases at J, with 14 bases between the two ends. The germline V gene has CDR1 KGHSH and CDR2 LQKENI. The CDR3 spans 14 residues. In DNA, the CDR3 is TGTGCCAGCTCACCGACGGGGGGGCTCGATGGCTACACCTTC. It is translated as CASSPTGGLDGYTF.

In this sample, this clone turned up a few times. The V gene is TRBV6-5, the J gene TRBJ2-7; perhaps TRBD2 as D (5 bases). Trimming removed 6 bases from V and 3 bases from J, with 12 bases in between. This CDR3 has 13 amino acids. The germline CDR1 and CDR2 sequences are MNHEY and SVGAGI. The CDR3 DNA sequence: TGTGCCAGCAGGATGAGCGGAGACTACGAGCAGTACTTC. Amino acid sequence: CASRMSGDYEQYF.

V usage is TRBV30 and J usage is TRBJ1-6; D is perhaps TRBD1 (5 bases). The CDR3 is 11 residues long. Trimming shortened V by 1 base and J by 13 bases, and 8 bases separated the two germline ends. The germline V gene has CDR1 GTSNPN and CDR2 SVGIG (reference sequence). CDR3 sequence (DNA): TGTGCCTGGAGTGGGGGGGGGCCCCTCCACTTT. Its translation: CAWSGGGPLHF.

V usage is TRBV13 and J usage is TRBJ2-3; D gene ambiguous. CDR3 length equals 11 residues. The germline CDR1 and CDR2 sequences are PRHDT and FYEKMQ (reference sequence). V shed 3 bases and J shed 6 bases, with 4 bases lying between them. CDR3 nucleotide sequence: TGTGCCAGCAGCTTGAGGGATACGCAGTATTTT. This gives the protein CASSLRDTQYF.

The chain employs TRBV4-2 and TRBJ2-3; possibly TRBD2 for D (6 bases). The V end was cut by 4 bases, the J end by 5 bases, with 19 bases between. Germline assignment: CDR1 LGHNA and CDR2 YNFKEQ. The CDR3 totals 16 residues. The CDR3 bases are TGTGCCAGCAGCCGGGGGGAAAGCACGTCAGAAGATACGCAGTATTTT. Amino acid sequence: CASSRGESTSEDTQYF.

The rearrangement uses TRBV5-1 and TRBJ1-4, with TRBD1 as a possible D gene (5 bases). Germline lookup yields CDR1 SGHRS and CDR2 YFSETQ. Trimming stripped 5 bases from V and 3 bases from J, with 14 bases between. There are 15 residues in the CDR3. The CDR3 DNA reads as TGCGCCAGCAGTCCAGGGAATTCGCCTAATGAAAAACTGTTTTTT. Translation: CASSPGNSPNEKLFF.